The source of this TCR beta chain is a study of blood T cell repertoires in COVID-19. This clone was seen just once. V shed 1 base, J shed 7 bases, and the junction held 11 bases outside the gene matches. The CDR3 has 17 amino acids. Germline CDR1 is SEHNR and CDR2 is FQNEAQ (reference sequence). Measured with immunoSEQ multiplex PCR; TCRdb has only the in-frame clones, and not every one. The sample records approximately 400,000 clones, about 90% being singletons. Sequenced material: PBMCs or T cells enriched from blood (not recorded which). V is TRBV7-9 and J is TRBJ1-1; TRBD1 agrees at 11 bases. The clonotype was recovered from a man in his thirties or forties who had recovered from COVID-19. Here the CDR3 DNA reads TGTGCCAGCAGCTTAGGAGGGGTATGGGGACAGGGGGTTGAAGCTTTCTTT. It is translated as CASSLGGVWGQGVEAFF.